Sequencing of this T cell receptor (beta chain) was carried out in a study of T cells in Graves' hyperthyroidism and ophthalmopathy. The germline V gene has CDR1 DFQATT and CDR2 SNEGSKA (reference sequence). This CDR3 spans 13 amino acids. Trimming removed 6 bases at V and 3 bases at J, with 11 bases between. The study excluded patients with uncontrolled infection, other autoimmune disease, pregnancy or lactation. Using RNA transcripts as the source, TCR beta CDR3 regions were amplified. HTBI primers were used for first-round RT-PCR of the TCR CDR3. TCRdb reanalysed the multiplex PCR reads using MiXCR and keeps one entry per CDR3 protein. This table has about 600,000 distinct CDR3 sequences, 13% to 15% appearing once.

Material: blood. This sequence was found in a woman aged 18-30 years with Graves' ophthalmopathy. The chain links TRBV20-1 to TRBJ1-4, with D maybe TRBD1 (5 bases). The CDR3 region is CSAPGVSNEKLFF. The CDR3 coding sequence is TGCAGTGCCCCGGGGGTGTCTAATGAAAAACTGTTTTTT.